These 16 T cell receptor beta chains were sequenced from one sample in a study of beta chain features in type 1 diabetes. The authors reverse transcribed all of the isolated RNA, so sequencing captured expressed TCRB transcripts. Libraries were prepared by immunoSEQ multiplex PCR; TCRdb keeps only in-frame clonotypes and omits some of them. The sample includes around 290,000 clones, about 8% of them seen just once. The source material was central memory CD4+ T cells from blood. These receptors originate from a woman aged 18-30 years in good health.

This clone has a handful of counts. V and J are TRBV7-2 and TRBJ1-2; D is ambiguous. Trimming removed 5 bases at V and 0 bases at J, with 7 bases between. The CDR3 totals 13 residues. Germline V lookup: CDR1 SGHTA, CDR2 FQGNSA. The CDR3 bases are TGTGCCAGCAGCCGCGCCTCTAACTATGGCTACACCTTC. Protein product: CASSRASNYGYTF.

The chain carries TRBV7-9 and TRBJ2-5, with 8 bases aligning to TRBD2. The germline CDR1 and CDR2 sequences are SEHNR and FQNEAQ (reference sequence). This CDR3 contains 15 residues. V lost 5 bases to trimming and J lost 3 bases; unmatched junction nucleotides: 8. CDR3 nucleotide sequence: TGTGCCAGCAGCCATAGCGGGACGGCCGAAGAGACCCAGTACTTC. Translating gives CASSHSGTAEETQYF.

This clone has ten or more counts. The chain is built from TRBV7-3 and TRBJ2-1; D not resolved. Germline values: CDR1 SGHTA, CDR2 FQGTGA. The CDR3 length is 15 residues. Between the trimmed V and J ends, which lost 2 bases and 6 bases, there was a span of 14 bases. CDR3 bases: TGTGCCAGCAGCTTATCTCGGACGGTCCTCAATGAGCAGTTCTTC. It encodes CASSLSRTVLNEQFF.

This rearrangement joins TRBV5-1 to TRBJ2-2; D is uncertain. V was cut by 0 bases and J by 7 bases, with 13 bases left in between. The CDR3 sequence is 15 residues long. Looked up from germline, CDR1 is SGHRS and CDR2 is YFSETQ. The CDR3 reads CASSLARGNGGELFF. CDR3 in DNA: TGCGCCAGCAGCTTGGCGAGAGGAAATGGCGGGGAGCTGTTTTTT.

In this sample, this clone turned up a few times. The chain is built from TRBV25-1 and TRBJ1-1; 8 bases are a match to TRBD1. Germline values: CDR1 MGHDK, CDR2 SYGVNS. This CDR3 contains 13 residues. The V segment lost 4 bases and the J segment 4 bases; nucleotides outside the gene matches: 2. The CDR3 spells CASSVTGGTEAFF. In DNA form, the CDR3 reads TGTGCCAGCAGTGTAACAGGGGGCACTGAAGCTTTCTTT.

The rearrangement joins TRBV14 to TRBJ2-5; D ambiguous. The CDR3 is 14 residues long. Germline V gives CDR1 SGHDN, CDR2 FVKESK. Trimming shortened V by 2 bases and J by 4 bases, and 11 bases separated the two germline ends. The CDR3 DNA sequence: TGTGCCAGCAGCCAACGGCACCGAAGAGAGACCCAGTACTTC. It codes for CASSQRHRRETQYF.

This clone was seen many times. The V and J genes are TRBV7-2 and TRBJ1-2, with TRBD1 as a possible D gene (6 bases). The germline V gene has CDR1 SGHTA and CDR2 FQGNSA. V was shortened by 5 bases and J by 3 bases, with 16 bases between the two germline ends. This CDR3 spans 15 amino acids. CDR3 nucleotides: TGTGCCAGCAGCCCCCAGGGGCCTCCGGACTATGGCTACACCTTC. Amino acids: CASSPQGPPDYGYTF.

This clone was observed many times. V usage is TRBV7-9 and J usage is TRBJ2-6, with D perhaps being TRBD1 or TRBD2 (5 bases each). From germline, CDR1 is SEHNR and CDR2 FQNEAQ (reference sequence). The V end was cut by 11 bases, the J end by 1 base, with 24 bases between. The CDR3 is made up of 18 amino acids. The CDR3 is CAFAAGIREQSGANVLTF. CDR3 nucleotides: TGTGCCTTCGCCGCAGGGATCCGGGAACAATCTGGGGCCAACGTCCTGACTTTC.

This clone has just a few counts. The CDR3 protein is CASLGGAKNIQYF. CDR3 in DNA: TGTGCCAGCCTGGGGGGGGCCAAAAACATTCAGTACTTC. This chain uses TRBV27 with TRBJ2-4, with 7 bases fitting TRBD2. Germline CDR1 reads MNHEY; CDR2 reads SMNVEV (reference sequence). CDR3 length equals 13 residues. V lost 8 bases, J lost 1 base, and 2 bases stayed unmatched.

The chain combines TRBV18 with TRBJ2-7; D call uncertain. Between the trimmed V and J ends, which lost 2 bases and 5 bases, there was a span of 7 bases. The germline CDR1 and CDR2 sequences are KGHSH and LQKENI. The CDR3 totals 12 residues. The CDR3 region is CASSPSSDEQYF. For the CDR3, the DNA is TGTGCCAGCTCACCAAGCTCGGACGAGCAGTACTTC.

In this sample, this clone turned up many times. CDR3 DNA sequence: TGTGCCACTACGGTTGATAGCAATCAGCCCCAGCATTTT. It specifies CATTVDSNQPQHF. V is TRBV5-4 and J is TRBJ1-5; D gene ambiguous. This CDR3 comprises 13 residues. Germline assignment: CDR1 SGHNT and CDR2 YYREEE (reference sequence). V was shortened by 9 bases and J by 0 bases, with 10 bases between the two germline ends.

The sample holds a few counts of this clone. The V and J genes are TRBV9 and TRBJ2-1, with D perhaps matching TRBD1 or TRBD2 (5 bases each). CDR3 length: 15 amino acids. V was clipped by 4 bases and J by 3 bases, with 14 bases between them. CDR1 and CDR2 from the germline V gene are SGDLS and YYNGEE. The CDR3 here is CASSSGPSIYNEQFF. The CDR3 nucleotides are TGTGCCAGCAGCTCGGGACCGTCCATCTACAATGAGCAGTTCTTC.

Regarding this clone: At one boundary the junction diverges from the germline segment, which might be a read error. The J gene is TRBJ2-5, the V gene TRBV30; 10 positions agree with TRBD1. The CDR3 consists of 16 residues. Germline-derived CDR1 and CDR2 are GTSNPN and SVGIG (reference sequence). CDR3 loop: CAGSAQDPGQGSVEYF. The CDR3 DNA reads TGTGCCGGGAGTGCTCAGGACCCGGGACAGGGGTCGGTGGAGTACTTC.

This clone has more than one count but fewer than ten. The CDR3 bases are TGTGCCAGCTCACCAATGGGACAGACCACGACAGATACGCAGTATTTT. It is translated as CASSPMGQTTTDTQYF. The chain recombines TRBV18 with TRBJ2-3, with 7 nucleotides matching TRBD1. V lost 2 bases, J lost 3 bases, and 8 bases stayed unmatched. This CDR3 spans 16 amino acids. Germline V gene sequence: CDR1 KGHSH, CDR2 LQKENI.

This clone was seen only a few times. V usage is TRBV6-6 and J usage is TRBJ2-1; 7 bases match TRBD1. V trimming: 7 bases; J trimming: 0 bases; junction bases outside the gene matches: 3. Germline loops: CDR1 MNHNY, CDR2 SVGAGI (reference sequence). The CDR3 is made up of 14 amino acids. The CDR3 loop reads CASNRDSSYNEQFF. As DNA, the CDR3 is TGTGCCAGCAATAGGGACAGCTCCTACAATGAGCAGTTCTTC.

The chain combines TRBV7-2 with TRBJ2-1, with no clear D. The CDR3 extends over 16 amino acids. In germline, CDR1 is SGHTA, CDR2 FQGNSA. Trimming removed 7 bases at V and 5 bases at J, with 21 bases between. Here the CDR3 DNA reads TGTGCCAGCACCCTTTTGGTAGTGCGAGCAAACAATGAGCAGTTCTTC. Translated, it gives CASTLLVVRANNEQFF.